The 9 T cell receptor beta chains reported below all come from one sample, sequenced in a study of tumor-infiltrating lymphocytes in primary liver carcinoma. Blood RNA was derived from unsorted whole blood, and germline DNA was extracted too. Using a constant-region primer together with ProtoScript II reverse transcriptase, TCR beta cDNA was made from 500 ng of total RNA. Libraries covering TCR beta were generated through three nested multiplex PCR rounds (using a slightly modified ARM-PCR). Rounds one and two of PCR, each of 10 to 11 cycles, were primed with TRBV1-TRBV30 forward primers and a C-beta reverse primer. TCRdb re-called the multiplex PCR reads through MiXCR, storing one row per CDR3 protein. The sample holds 330,000 or so distinct CDR3 sequences; almost 65% are singletons and the top ten take 5.5% to 7%. Material: peripheral blood. The receptors were sampled from a man aged 40-49 years with primary liver carcinoma and hepatitis B virus infection.

The sample holds many counts of this clonotype. V usage is TRBV29-1 and J usage is TRBJ2-3; possibly TRBD2 for D (5 bases). CDR1 is SQVTM, CDR2 ANQGSEA, per germline. Deletions cut 7 bases from V and 0 bases from J, with 11 bases between. The CDR3 extends over 13 amino acids. The CDR3 region is CSAIGGSTDTQYF. DNA for the CDR3: TGCAGCGCCATAGGCGGGAGCACAGATACGCAGTATTTT.

Comment on this clonotype: With a much larger clone just one base away, this may be a read error. The V gene is TRBV12-3 or TRBV12-4, the J gene TRBJ2-7; possible D gene TRBD1, 5 bases. Trimming left V 3 bases short and J 2 bases short, with 14 bases between. This CDR3 has 15 amino acids. CDR3 amino acids: CASSFYRNSTYEQYF. CDR3 in DNA: TGTGCCAGCAGTTTTTACAGGAATAGTACCTACGAGCAGTACTTC.

V usage is TRBV6-2 or TRBV6-3 and J usage is TRBJ2-6; D is possibly TRBD2 (6 bases). The V gene's germline CDR1 is MNHEY and CDR2 SVGEGT. Trimming pared 7 bases from V and 4 bases from J, leaving 17 bases between. The CDR3 spans 16 residues. The CDR3 DNA follows: TGTGCCAGCACCCGGTCCGGACTACCAGGGGCCAACGTCCTGACTTTC. This gives the protein CASTRSGLPGANVLTF.

This clonotype was counted a single time. One end of the junction does not line up with germline, which may come from a read error. The genes are TRBV28 and TRBJ2-3, with TRBD1 identical over 12 bases. Germline V lookup: CDR1 MDHEN, CDR2 SYDVKM. CDR3 length equals 16 residues. CDR3 nucleotide sequence: TGTGTCAGCAGACCGGGACAGGGGGCCGGGTTAGATACGCAGTATTTT. Residues: CVSRPGQGAGLDTQYF. Combining the CDR3 with reference TRBV28 and TRBJ2-3 gives the whole variable domain DVKVTQSSRYLVKRTGEKVFLECVQDMDHENMFWYRQDPGLGLRLIYFSYDVKMKEKGDIPEGYSVSREKKERFSLILESASTNQTSMYLCVSRPGQGAGLDTQYFGPGTRLTVL.

The DNA of the CDR3 is TGTGCCAGCAGCTCAACAAGGACCCCGGGGGGCAATGAGCAGTTCTTC. Translating it yields CASSSTRTPGGNEQFF. The J gene is TRBJ2-1, the V gene TRBV7-9; the match to TRBD2 covers 7 bases. CDR1 is SEHNR and CDR2 is FQNEAQ in the germline V gene (reference sequence). Losses at the gene ends were 4 bases for V and 6 bases for J; bases not matched to a gene: 12. CDR3 length: 16 amino acids.

To note about this clonotype: The junction shows a germline mismatch at one end, possibly a read error. The chain has TRBV11-1 and TRBJ2-1, with TRBD2 as a possible D gene (6 bases). The CDR3 is 15 residues long. Germline lookup yields CDR1 SGHAT and CDR2 FQDESV (reference sequence). CDR3 in amino acids: CASTPSGVSYNGQFF. CDR3 coding DNA: TGTGCCAGCACCCCATCGGGAGTCTCCTACAATGGGCAGTTCTTC. The whole variable domain, filled in from reference TRBV11-1 and TRBJ2-1, reads EAEVAQSPRYKITEKSQAVAFWCDPISGHATLYWYRQILGQGPELLVQFQDESVVDDSQLPKDRFSAERLKGVDSTLKIQPAELGDSAMYLCASTPSGVSYNGQFFGPGTRLTVL.

This clonotype showed up just once. Likely a read error: the CDR3 ends without its conserved phenylalanine or tryptophan. The chain uses TRBV6-1 and TRBJ2-7; weak D call: TRBD2 (7 bases). V was clipped by 2 bases and J by 6 bases, with 23 bases between them. The germline CDR1 and CDR2 sequences are MNHNS and SASEGT. This CDR3 contains 17 residues. The CDR3 DNA sequence: TGTGCCAGCAGTGAACTAGGAGGCGGGGGCGCAATCGGCGAGCAGTACTCC. It encodes CASSELGGGGAIGEQYS.

This chain uses TRBV11-2 with TRBJ2-3; D not certain. This CDR3 comprises 15 residues. Looked up from germline, CDR1 is SGHAT and CDR2 is FQNNGV. Between the trimmed V and J ends, which lost 1 base and 2 bases, there was a span of 10 bases. In nucleotides, the CDR3 is TGTGCCAGCAGCTTAGGGGCTTCTATCACAGATACGCAGTATTTT. It is translated as CASSLGASITDTQYF.

V gene TRBV20-1 combines with J gene TRBJ2-3; 9 nucleotides align to TRBD2. V lost 0 bases and J lost 4; bases outside the gene matches: 8. The germline V gene encodes CDR1 DFQATT and CDR2 SNEGSKA (reference sequence). The CDR3 covers 16 residues. This CDR3 is CSARDQREAPADTQYF. CDR3 coding DNA: TGCAGTGCTAGAGATCAGCGGGAGGCCCCCGCAGATACGCAGTATTTT.